The 26 T cell receptor beta chains given below trace back to one sample, sequenced in a study of blood T cells in healthy people across ages. Next came a second PCR, run for about 7 to 12 cycles, which used a sample-barcoded 5' primer along with a J-beta primer mix. TCRdb analysed the 5' RACE reads with MiXCR anew, one entry per CDR3 protein. The sample carries roughly 1.5 million distinct CDR3 sequences, approximately 43% recorded once. The material sequenced was blood. Receptors originate from a woman aged 18 to 35 in good health.

The chain uses TRBV2 and TRBJ2-7; weak D call: TRBD2 (7 bases). The CDR3 contains 13 residues. Germline loops: CDR1 SNHLY, CDR2 FYNNEI. The CDR3 protein is CAATGGTSYEQYF. The CDR3 bases are TGTGCGGCTACGGGGGGCACCTCCTACGAGCAGTACTTC.

The chain uses TRBV25-1 and TRBJ2-2; 7 bases align to TRBD1. The germline V gene encodes CDR1 MGHDK and CDR2 SYGVNS. The CDR3 runs to 16 residues. The J segment lost 6 bases and the V segment lost 4 bases, leaving 11 bases of the junction unmatched. The CDR3 reads CASSAKGQWGSGELFF. As DNA, the CDR3 is TGTGCCAGCAGTGCAAAGGGACAGTGGGGGTCCGGGGAGCTGTTTTTT. Looking up the rest from reference TRBV25-1 and TRBJ2-2 gives the full variable domain: EADIYQTPRYLVIGTGKKITLECSQTMGHDKMYWYQQDPGMELHLIHYSYGVNSTEKGDLSSESTVSRIRTEHFPLTLESARPSHTSQYLCASSAKGQWGSGELFFGEGSRLTVL.

A word on this clonotype: One junction end disagrees with the germline gene, perhaps due to a read error. The gene calls are TRBV29-1 and TRBJ2-5, with 8 bases lining up with TRBD1. The CDR3 has 15 residues. CDR1 is SQVTM and CDR2 is ANQGSEA in the germline V gene. CDR3 coding DNA: TGCAGCGTTGAACTAGACAGGGGCGTTAAAGAGACCCAATACTTC. This sequence encodes CSVELDRGVKETQYF. Combining the CDR3 with reference TRBV29-1 and TRBJ2-5 gives the whole variable domain SAVISQKPSRDICQRGTSLTIQCQVDSQVTMMFWYRQQPGQSLTLIATANQGSEATYESGFVIDKFPISRPNLTFSTLTVSNMSPEDSSIYLCSVELDRGVKETQYFGPGTRLLVL.

The J gene is TRBJ2-2, the V gene TRBV10-1; no reliable D call. V lost 3 bases to trimming and J lost 3 bases, with 8 bases between them. The CDR3 is 14 amino acids. Looked up from germline, CDR1 is WNHNN and CDR2 is SYGVQD (reference sequence). CDR3: CASSDHPDTGELFF. In nucleotides, the CDR3 is TGCGCCAGCAGTGATCATCCGGACACCGGGGAGCTGTTTTTT.

The chain has TRBV9 and TRBJ2-6; no reliable D call. V was shortened by 0 bases and J by 3 bases, with 7 bases between the two germline ends. Germline assignment: CDR1 SGDLS and CDR2 YYNGEE. The CDR3 spans 15 residues. DNA of the CDR3: TGTGCCAGCAGCGTAGGGAGCGTTGGGGCCAACGTCCTGACTTTC. Its protein is CASSVGSVGANVLTF.

The chain couples TRBV4-3 to TRBJ2-1, with 9 positions matching TRBD1. TRBJ2-7 explains the end of the DNA better; the J call may be wrong. From germline, CDR1 is LGHNA and CDR2 YSLEER. The length of the CDR3 is 17 residues. The CDR3 DNA follows: TGCGCCAGCAGCCAACTCACCGGGACAGGGTTCTACAATGAGCAGTACTTC. Protein sequence: CASSQLTGTGFYNEQYF.

The sample holds many counts of this clonotype. This sequence joins TRBV7-9 and TRBJ2-7, with D hard to call. The CDR3 spans 15 residues. Per the germline V gene, CDR1 is SEHNR and CDR2 is FQNEAQ (reference sequence). The V and J ends lost 1 base and 5 bases respectively, with 15 bases between them. CDR3 coding DNA: TGTGCCAGCAGCTTAGGACGGAGCTACCCTAACGAGCAGTACTTC. Translation: CASSLGRSYPNEQYF.

This clonotype appeared a few times. The chain couples TRBV5-4 to TRBJ1-2; D unresolved. CDR3 length: 12 residues. V was shortened by 0 bases and J by 5 bases, with 5 bases between the two germline ends. Germline V gives CDR1 SGHNT, CDR2 YYREEE (reference sequence). In DNA, the CDR3 is TGTGCCAGCAGCTTGGAGACATATGGCTACACCTTC. It is translated as CASSLETYGYTF.

This chain uses TRBV20-1 with TRBJ1-4; TRBD1 matches 8 bases. Germline V lookup: CDR1 DFQATT, CDR2 SNEGSKA (reference sequence). The CDR3 is 14 residues long. Unmatched junction bases numbered 11, after V lost 6 bases and J lost 8 bases. In DNA, the CDR3 is TGCAGTGCCGGCCGGGACAGGAATAACGAAAAACTGTTTTTT. Translation: CSAGRDRNNEKLFF.

The V gene is TRBV20-1, the J gene TRBJ2-1; 8 bases match TRBD2. CDR3 size: 17 residues. In germline, CDR1 is DFQATT, CDR2 SNEGSKA (reference sequence). With V trimmed by 1 base and J by 1 base, 9 bases remained unmatched. The CDR3 sequence is CSARGGLAGLSYNEQFF. The CDR3, as DNA: TGCAGTGCTAGAGGGGGGTTAGCGGGACTTTCCTACAATGAGCAGTTCTTC.

The table lists this clonotype with a few counts. This chain uses TRBV4-1 with TRBJ1-4; weak D call: TRBD1 (6 bases). V was cut by 1 base and J by 5 bases, with 11 bases left in between. In germline, CDR1 is MGHRA, CDR2 YSYEKL. The CDR3 totals 15 residues. CDR3 nucleotide sequence: TGCGCCAGCAGCCAAGTCGAAACAGGGAATGAAAAACTGTTTTTT. Protein: CASSQVETGNEKLFF.

This clonotype came up many times. The rearrangement uses TRBV5-1 and TRBJ1-5; tentatively, D is TRBD1 (5 bases). CDR1 is SGHRS and CDR2 is YFSETQ in the germline V gene. V dropped 0 bases and J dropped 2 bases, with 9 bases sitting between them. The CDR3 loop spans 15 amino acids. The CDR3 DNA is TGCGCCAGCAGCTTGGCGGGGCAGGGCAATCAGCCCCAGCATTTT. Its protein product is CASSLAGQGNQPQHF.

This clonotype occurred a few times. The genes are TRBV20-1 and TRBJ2-5; no reliable D call. Trimming left V 3 bases short and J 2 bases short, with 13 bases between. The CDR3 sequence is 14 residues long. CDR1 and CDR2 (germline): DFQATT, SNEGSKA (reference sequence). CDR3 protein: CSARDELIQETQYF. The CDR3 coding sequence is TGCAGTGCTAGGGACGAACTGATACAAGAGACCCAGTACTTC.

The chain joins TRBV25-1 to TRBJ2-4; possible D gene TRBD1, 5 bases. Near its end, the DNA agrees better with TRBJ2-5, so the J call may be wrong. The CDR3 runs 16 residues. Germline values: CDR1 MGHDK, CDR2 SYGVNS. The CDR3: CASSEAVLWGRETQYF. As DNA, the CDR3 is TGTGCCAGCAGTGAAGCGGTTTTGTGGGGCCGAGAGACCCAGTACTTC.

This clonotype showed up just a few times. CDR3 nucleotides: TGTGCCAGCAGCTACCCGGGACCCACCTACGAGCAGTACTTC. Translation: CASSYPGPTYEQYF. The chain uses TRBV11-2 and TRBJ2-7; either TRBD1 or TRBD2 may fit D (5 bases each). Germline CDR1 SGHAT, CDR2 FQNNGV. The CDR3 has 14 amino acids. The germline V and J ends were trimmed by 4 bases and 2 bases, with 12 bases remaining between them. Combining the CDR3 with reference TRBV11-2 and TRBJ2-7 gives the whole variable domain EAGVAQSPRYKIIEKRQSVAFWCNPISGHATLYWYQQILGQGPKLLIQFQNNGVVDDSQLPKDRFSAERLKGVDSTLKIQPAKLEDSAVYLCASSYPGPTYEQYFGPGTRLTVT.

On this clonotype: This may come from a read error, since a much larger clone is one base off. V and J are TRBV6-6 and TRBJ2-7, with no clear D. CDR3 length: 14 residues. Germline CDR1 reads MNHNY; CDR2 reads SVGAGI (reference sequence). CDR3 loop: CVSSYSGVFYEQYF. CDR3 bases: TGTGTCAGCAGTTACTCTGGGGTATTCTACGAGCAGTACTTC.

The gene calls are TRBV4-1 and TRBJ2-7; the D is unclear. The CDR3 runs to 15 residues. Trimming removed 1 base at V and 1 base at J, with 11 bases between. The germline gives CDR1 MGHRA, CDR2 YSYEKL. CDR3 residues: CASSQGRTNSYEQYF. The CDR3 DNA sequence: TGCGCCAGCAGCCAAGGGCGGACCAATTCCTACGAGCAGTACTTC.

This rearrangement joins TRBV7-2 to TRBJ2-1; 10 bases line up with TRBD2. Germline V gene data show CDR1 as SGHTA and CDR2 as FQGNSA. The ends lost 3 bases at V and 8 bases at J; junction bases unmatched: 7. CDR3 length: 15 residues. CDR3 in DNA: TGTGCCAGCAGCTTGGCGGCTAGCGGGAGTCATGAGCAGTTCTTC. Translated, it gives CASSLAASGSHEQFF.

The V and J genes are TRBV6-1 and TRBJ2-7; no clear D. CDR1 and CDR2 from the germline V gene are MNHNS and SASEGT. The CDR3 has 14 amino acids. The V end lost 9 bases, the J end lost 3 bases, and 18 bases lay between the germline ends. This CDR3 reads CASSAVGVNYEQYF. The CDR3, as DNA: TGTGCCAGTTCAGCAGTTGGGGTGAACTACGAGCAGTACTTC.

This chain connects TRBV29-1 to TRBJ1-1; D is uncertain. V was shortened by 4 bases and J by 10 bases, with 13 bases between the two germline ends. Germline V gene lookup returns CDR1 SQVTM and CDR2 ANQGSEA. The CDR3 has 11 residues. The CDR3 coding sequence is TGCAGCGTTGGGTTGGCGACGATAGCTTTCTTT. As protein: CSVGLATIAFF.

Only a few counts were recorded for this clonotype. The chain recombines TRBV12-3 or TRBV12-4 with TRBJ2-7, with a possible D match to TRBD1 (6 bases). This CDR3 spans 14 amino acids. V was trimmed by 7 bases and J by 3 bases, leaving 16 bases between them. CDR3 bases: TGTGCCAGCACCTCGACAGGCCGACGCTACGAGCAGTACTTC. This encodes CASTSTGRRYEQYF.

The rearrangement links TRBV10-3 to TRBJ1-4; D is perhaps TRBD1 (5 bases). Deletions cut 3 bases from V and 0 bases from J, with 8 bases between. CDR1 is ENHRY and CDR2 is SYGVKD in the germline V gene. The CDR3 is 15 amino acids. The CDR3 nucleotides are TGTGCCATCAGTGAAAGGGGTGCAACTAATGAAAAACTGTTTTTT. Protein: CAISERGATNEKLFF.

This clonotype was recorded a few times. This sequence joins TRBV6-1 and TRBJ2-5, with 7 bases lining up with TRBD2. Losses at the gene ends were 1 base for V and 11 bases for J; bases not matched to a gene: 13. The CDR3 sequence is 15 residues long. Germline V gene sequence: CDR1 MNHNS, CDR2 SASEGT. The CDR3 region has the DNA TGTGCCAGCAGTGAAGTGATCCGACTAGCACATGAGCAGTACTTC. The encoded protein is CASSEVIRLAHEQYF.

The genes are TRBV20-1 and TRBJ2-7; D may be TRBD1 (7 bases). Per the germline V gene, CDR1 is DFQATT and CDR2 is SNEGSKA (reference sequence). V dropped 8 bases and J dropped 4 bases, with 15 bases sitting between them. There are 12 residues in the CDR3. The CDR3, as DNA: TGCAGTACAACCCAGGGGGGTTACGAGCAGTACTTC. Amino acids: CSTTQGGYEQYF.

This chain uses TRBV12-3 or TRBV12-4 with TRBJ1-5, with 10 bases identical to TRBD1. The CDR3 loop spans 17 amino acids. The trim removed 2 bases at V and 5 bases at J, leaving 9 bases unmatched. This CDR3 reads CASSLTGQGSIDQPQHF. DNA for the CDR3: TGTGCCAGCAGTTTAACGGGACAGGGGAGTATTGATCAGCCCCAGCATTTT.

The V gene is TRBV12-5, the J gene TRBJ2-3, with TRBD2 identical over 8 bases. Losses at the gene ends were 9 bases for V and 0 bases for J; bases not matched to a gene: 23. The CDR3 has 20 residues. Germline V gene lookup returns CDR1 LGHNT and CDR2 FRNRAP. The CDR3: CASNPSPGWRGADSTDTQYF. The CDR3, as DNA: TGTGCTAGCAACCCCTCACCGGGGTGGCGGGGGGCGGACAGCACAGATACGCAGTATTTT. The full variable domain, in which reference TRBV12-5 and TRBJ2-3 provide the parts outside the CDR3, is DARVTQTPRHKVTEMGQEVTMRCQPILGHNTVFWYRQTMMQGLELLAYFRNRAPLDDSGMPKDRFSAEMPDATLATLKIQPSEPRDSAVYFCASNPSPGWRGADSTDTQYFGPGTRLTVL.